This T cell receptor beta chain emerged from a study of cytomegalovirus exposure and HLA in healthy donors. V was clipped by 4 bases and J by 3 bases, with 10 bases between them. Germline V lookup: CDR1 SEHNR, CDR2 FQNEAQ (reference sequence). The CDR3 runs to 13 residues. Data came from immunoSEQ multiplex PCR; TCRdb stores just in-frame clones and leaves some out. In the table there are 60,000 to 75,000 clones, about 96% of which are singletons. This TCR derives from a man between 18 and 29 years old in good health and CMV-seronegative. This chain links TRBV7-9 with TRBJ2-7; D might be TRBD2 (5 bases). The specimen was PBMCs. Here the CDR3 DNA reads TGTGCCAGCAGCTCGATCCGGGACTACGAGCAGTACTTC. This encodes CASSSIRDYEQYF.